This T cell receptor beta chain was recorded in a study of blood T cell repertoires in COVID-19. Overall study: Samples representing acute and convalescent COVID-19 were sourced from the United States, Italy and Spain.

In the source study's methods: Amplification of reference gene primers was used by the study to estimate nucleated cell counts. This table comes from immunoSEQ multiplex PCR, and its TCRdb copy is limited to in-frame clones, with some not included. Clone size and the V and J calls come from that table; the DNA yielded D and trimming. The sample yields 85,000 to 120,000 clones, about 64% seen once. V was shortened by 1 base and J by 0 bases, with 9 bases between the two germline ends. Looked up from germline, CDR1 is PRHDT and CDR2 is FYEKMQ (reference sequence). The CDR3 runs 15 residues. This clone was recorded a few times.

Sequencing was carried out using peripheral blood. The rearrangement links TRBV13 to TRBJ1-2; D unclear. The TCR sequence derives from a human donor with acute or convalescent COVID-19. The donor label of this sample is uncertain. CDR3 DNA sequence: TGTGCCAGCAGCTTAGTGGCCAGGCCTAACTATGGCTACACCTTC. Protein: CASSLVARPNYGYTF. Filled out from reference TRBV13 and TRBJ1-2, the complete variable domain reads AAGVIQSPRHLIKEKRETATLKCYPIPRHDTVYWYQQGPGQDPQFLISFYEKMQSDKGSIPDRFSAQQFSDYHSELNMSSLELGDSALYFCASSLVARPNYGYTFGSGTRLTVV.